The TCR beta chain under discussion was sequenced for a study of T cells in Graves' hyperthyroidism and ophthalmopathy. Disease lasting under 3 months, a NOSPECS grade of at least 4, and a Clinical Activity Score of at least 3 were features of the ophthalmopathy patients. Deletions cut 6 bases from V and 2 bases from J, with 8 bases between. The CDR3 length is 13 residues. Germline assignment: CDR1 SQVTM and CDR2 ANQGSEA. Amplified regions were TCR beta CDR3 sequences from RNA transcripts. Primed by the HTBI set, a first-round RT-PCR was run on the TCR CDR3. TCRdb re-called the multiplex PCR reads with MiXCR, one entry per CDR3 protein. The sample shows hundreds of thousands of distinct CDR3 sequences, about a fifth of them seen only once.

The sequence was obtained from a man aged 25-40 years with Graves' ophthalmopathy. This chain joins TRBV29-1 and TRBJ2-6; tentative D call: TRBD2 (6 bases). The sample comprised blood. Here the CDR3 DNA reads TGCAGCGTCGGGAGTGCTGGGGCCAACGTCCTGACTTTC. Encoded protein: CSVGSAGANVLTF.